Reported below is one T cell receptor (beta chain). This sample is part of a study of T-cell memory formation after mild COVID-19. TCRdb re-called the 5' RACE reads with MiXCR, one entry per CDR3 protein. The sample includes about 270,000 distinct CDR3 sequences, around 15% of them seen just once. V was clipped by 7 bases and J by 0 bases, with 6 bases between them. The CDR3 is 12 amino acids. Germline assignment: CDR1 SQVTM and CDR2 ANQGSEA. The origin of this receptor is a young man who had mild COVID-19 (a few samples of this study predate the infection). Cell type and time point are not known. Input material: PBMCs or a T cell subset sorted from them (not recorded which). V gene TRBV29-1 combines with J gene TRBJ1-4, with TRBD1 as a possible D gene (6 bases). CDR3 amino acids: CSAGATNEKLFF. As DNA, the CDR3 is TGCAGCGCAGGGGCAACTAATGAAAAACTGTTTTTT.